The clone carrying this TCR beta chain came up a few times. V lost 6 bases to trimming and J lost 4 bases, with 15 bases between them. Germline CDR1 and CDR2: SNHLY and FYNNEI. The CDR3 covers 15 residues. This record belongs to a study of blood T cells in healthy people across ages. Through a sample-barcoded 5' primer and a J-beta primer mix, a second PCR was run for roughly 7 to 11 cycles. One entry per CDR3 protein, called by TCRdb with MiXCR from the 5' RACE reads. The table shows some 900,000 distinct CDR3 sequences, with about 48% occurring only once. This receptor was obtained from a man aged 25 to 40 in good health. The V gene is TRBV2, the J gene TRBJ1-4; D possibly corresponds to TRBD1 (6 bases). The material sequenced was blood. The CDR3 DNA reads TGTGCCAGCAGACGAAACGACAGGAGTAATGAAAAACTGTTTTTT. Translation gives CASRRNDRSNEKLFF.